This T cell receptor beta chain was recovered during a study of OX40 agonist ivuxolimab in advanced cancers. At the level of the study: The eligibility criteria allowed prior anti-PD-1, anti-PD-L1 or anti-CTLA-4 therapy, and roughly 39% had some.

Assay: immunoSEQ multiplex PCR; the TCRdb copy retains only in-frame clones and omits some. The sample lists about 80,000 clones, around 85% occurring once. Between the trimmed V and J ends, which lost 0 bases and 4 bases, there was a span of 5 bases. Germline V gene data show CDR1 as SGHDT and CDR2 as YYEEEE. This CDR3 has 13 residues. The chain carries TRBV5-6 and TRBJ1-5; D uncertain. The specimen comprised CD4+ or CD8+ T cells sorted from blood, sampled in a trial of the OX40 agonist ivuxolimab. This receptor was identified in an adult with an advanced solid tumor such as melanoma, head and neck, liver or kidney cancer. In DNA form, the CDR3 reads TGTGCCAGCAGCTTGGGACTTAATCAGCCCCAGCATTTT. It yields the protein CASSLGLNQPQHF.